This TCR beta chain was observed in a study of long-term antiretroviral therapy in people with HIV (dated by TCRdb to 2021 to 2024). Regarding the study in general: Collection of the earliest samples took place about a decade ahead of the 2015 WHO recommendation for immediate ART, at a time when ART was typically delayed until CD4 counts fell. A retrospective serial study tested whether changes in peripheral blood TRB repertoire composition and diversity were associated with ART initiation and durable HIV suppression. The cohort contributed about 200 cryopreserved PBMC samples from a few dozen adults with confirmed HIV infection, collected serially over a mean of around six years (range 1-12). Of the approximately 28 participants with HIV, fewer than twelve were female. No cross-contamination during QIAcube processing turned up in test extractions that ran a monoclonal T-cell line alongside around 32 polyclonal samples.

Summary of the overall study and its limitations: Inferences about post-ART repertoire changes are limited because no data were available on ART adherence, viral resistance or therapy changes. Starting ART was linked to a significant rise in TRB diversity, yet even with long-term ART the diversity remained significantly lower than in transplant donor controls. Compared with controls, HIV repertoires had narrower CDR3 length ranges, and the network structure pointed to an antigen-experienced repertoire that shifted only slightly toward naive after ART. Samples dated from about 2004 to 2018, and the ART regimens used may be less effective than current ones. Owing to limited PBMC availability, only the TCR beta chain was sequenced, without alpha chain pairing. At every time point, the repertoire was dominated by expanded TRB clones first identified before ART initiation, although this dominance fluctuated and, in many PLHIV, declined after ART. Because pre-ART samples had limited cell numbers, profiling was done on unsorted PBMC rather than on sorted CD4+ and CD8+ T cells.

A note on this clone: Its antigen remains unidentified. Nothing much larger sits one base from this clone, and base qualities are not available.

The immunoSEQ hsTCRB v3.0 assay was used at survey level resolution for TRB variable region sequencing. The target sequencing depth for TRB was about 40,000-55,000 T-cell genomes per sample. TRB libraries were pooled and sequenced on an Illumina MiSeq using a v3 150-cycle kit. Per the original workflow: Repertoire analysis was performed in R inside a reproducible Nextflow workflow that covered QC, data transformation and analysis. LymphoSeq2, an R package for exploring AIRR-Seq data, was used to implement the custom analyses. A handful of samples that produced fewer than 5000 total TRB sequences were removed, so some 190 HIV repertoires were analyzed. Among the approximately 180 HIV repertoires that were kept, 59 were collected before ART initiation and roughly 130 were collected after ART initiation. Repertoires were downsampled to 5000 TRB nucleotide sequences, and summary statistics were averaged over 100 downsampling iterations. TRB sequences were retained for analysis only if CDR3 regions of at least seven amino acids were present. A Shannon entropy-derived clonality score and the Gini coefficient were used to measure diversity. In repertoire networks, the top 5000 CDR3 amino acid sequences were linked whenever an edit distance of one separated two sequences. For TRB CDR3 amino acid sequences, antigen specificity groups and MHC restriction were predicted with GLIPH2. Known CMV, EBV, HIV or tissue antigen associations were flagged by matching CDR3 amino acid sequences against VDJdb and McPAS-TCR. Pre-ART, post-ART and control groups were compared with Wilcoxon signed-rank tests and Holm-Bonferroni correction. Imported from immuneACCESS, the table was reduced by TCRdb to in-frame sequences with V and J called. These copies leave out some clones; in studies compared against another copy, an unresolved V gene accounts for under half, and the cause of the remainder is not known. Clonal size and the V and J genes are those of that table, whereas D and trimming came from the DNA. This sample gives around 40,000 clones in total; 70% to 90% of them show up just once. The ten largest clones take up 3.9% of the sample.

Participants were included only if at least one PBMC sample before ART initiation and at least two post-ART samples were available. Every participant with HIV received treatment in the United States of America. Before DNA extraction, cryopreserved samples of roughly 0.9-11 million PBMC were thawed and then washed. At the time of the earliest PBMC sample, participants with HIV were aged between about 20 and 54 years. Each participant contributed PBMC samples from 1-4 timepoints before ART initiation and 2-8 timepoints after ART initiation, with a median of 7 samples. For every participant, serial HIV viral load, CD4+ T-cell count, ART history and demographic data were obtained. Genomic DNA was extracted from unsorted PBMC with a Qiagen kit on a QIAcube, with processing performed in batches of 12 samples. After removal of 5 bases from V and 4 bases from J, the junction retains 11 bases not matched to a gene. From the cysteine through the phenylalanine, the CDR3 covers 16 amino acids. Kept here is only the CDR3 DNA, which spans 48 bases and is read in frame from base 1. For CDR1 and CDR2, the germline V gene lists MDHEN and SYDVKM.

The source of this sequence is a woman aged 18-35 years with HIV. The sequence is built from TRBV28 and TRBJ2-1, and TRBD1 matches 7 of the central bases. Here the sequenced sample was unsorted PBMCs, taken just before starting antiretroviral therapy. The CDR3 amino acid sequence is: CASSRDAGTVYNEQFF. The DNA sequence is given as TGTGCCAGCAGTAGGGACGCCGGGACAGTTTACAATGAGCAGTTCTTC.